Listed here are 3 T cell receptor beta chains from one sample, sequenced in a study of cytotoxic CD8 clonotypes in ibrutinib-treated CLL. The method was immunoSEQ multiplex PCR; TCRdb's version includes in-frame clones alone and lacks a portion of them. The data show fewer than 45,000 clones, approximately 48% seen once. Sequenced here: PBMCs, sampled before ibrutinib treatment. The origin of the receptors is a human donor with chronic lymphocytic leukemia.

The chain is built from TRBV6-6 and TRBJ1-5, with 9 positions matching TRBD1. The CDR3 is made up of 16 amino acids. Germline CDR1 MNHNY, CDR2 SVGAGI (reference sequence). Trimming at V came to 6 bases and at J to 7 bases, leaving 13 bases not matched to a gene. CDR3: CASSPADRGSKQPQHF. CDR3 DNA: TGTGCCAGCAGCCCGGCCGACAGGGGGAGTAAACAGCCCCAGCATTTT.

The chain carries TRBV7-9 and TRBJ2-1, with D hard to call. Per germline, CDR1 SEHNR and CDR2 FQNEAQ (reference sequence). With 2 bases removed from V and 2 bases from J, the gap between germline ends came to 10 bases. This CDR3 has 15 residues. CDR3 amino acids: CASSLRQTTYNEQFF. The DNA of the CDR3 is TGTGCCAGCAGCTTACGCCAGACCACCTACAATGAGCAGTTCTTC. The variable domain in full, with the rest retrieved from reference TRBV7-9 and TRBJ2-1, is DTGVSQNPRHKITKRGQNVTFRCDPISEHNRLYWYRQTLGQGPEFLTYFQNEAQLEKSRLLSDRFSAERPKGSFSTLEIQRTEQGDSAMYLCASSLRQTTYNEQFFGPGTRLTVL.

This clone ranks as medium-sized. This chain uses TRBV14 with TRBJ2-5; the D gene is possibly TRBD1 (6 bases). V shed 0 bases and J shed 9 bases, with 11 bases lying between them. Germline V gene lookup returns CDR1 SGHDN and CDR2 FVKESK. The CDR3 is made up of 13 amino acids. The CDR3 DNA reads TGTGCCAGCAGCCAAGAGGACAGAGGGGCCCAGTACTTC. It yields the protein CASSQEDRGAQYF.